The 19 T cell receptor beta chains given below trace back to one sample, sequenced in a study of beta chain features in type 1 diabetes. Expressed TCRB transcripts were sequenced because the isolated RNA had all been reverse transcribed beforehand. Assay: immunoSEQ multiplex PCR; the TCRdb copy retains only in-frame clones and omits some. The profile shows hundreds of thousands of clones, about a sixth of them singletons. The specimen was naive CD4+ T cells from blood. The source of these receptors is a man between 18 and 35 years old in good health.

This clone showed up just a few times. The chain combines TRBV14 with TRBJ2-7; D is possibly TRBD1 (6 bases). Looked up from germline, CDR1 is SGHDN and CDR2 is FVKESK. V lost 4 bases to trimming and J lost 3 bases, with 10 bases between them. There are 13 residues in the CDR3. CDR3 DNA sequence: TGTGCCAGCAGCCGACAGGTCGGCTACGAGCAGTACTTC. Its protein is CASSRQVGYEQYF.

CDR3 bases: TGTGCCAGCAGCTTAAAACGGACACCCGCCGAGACCCAGTACTTC. It encodes CASSLKRTPAETQYF. The chain links TRBV7-9 to TRBJ2-5; possible D gene TRBD1, 5 bases. The CDR3 covers 15 residues. Germline lookup yields CDR1 SEHNR and CDR2 FQNEAQ (reference sequence). V lost 2 bases and J lost 5, with 15 bases in between.

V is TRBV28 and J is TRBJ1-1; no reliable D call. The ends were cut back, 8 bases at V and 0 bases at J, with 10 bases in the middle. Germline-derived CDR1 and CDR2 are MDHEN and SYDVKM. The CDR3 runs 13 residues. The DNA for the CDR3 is TGTGCCAGCGATAGGCATTTGAACACTGAAGCTTTCTTT. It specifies CASDRHLNTEAFF.

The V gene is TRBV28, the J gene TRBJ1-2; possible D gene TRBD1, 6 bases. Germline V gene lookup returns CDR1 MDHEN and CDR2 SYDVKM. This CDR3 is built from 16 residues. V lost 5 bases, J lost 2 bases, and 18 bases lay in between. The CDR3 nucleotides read TGTGCCAGCAGTCCTGGGCGGAACAGGGAGAACTATGGCTACACCTTC. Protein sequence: CASSPGRNRENYGYTF.

The CDR3 sequence: CASGHPPTSSYEQYF. CDR3 nucleotides: TGTGCCAGCGGCCACCCGCCGACTAGCTCCTACGAGCAGTACTTC. The chain employs TRBV27 and TRBJ2-7; tentative D call: TRBD2 (6 bases). CDR1 and CDR2 (germline): MNHEY, SMNVEV (reference sequence). Trimming cost V 8 bases and J 0 bases, with 17 bases left between them. CDR3 length: 15 residues.

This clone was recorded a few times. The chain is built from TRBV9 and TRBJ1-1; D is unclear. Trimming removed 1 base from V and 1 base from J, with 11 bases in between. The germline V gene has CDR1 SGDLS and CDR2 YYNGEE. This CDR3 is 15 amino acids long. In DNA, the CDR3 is TGTGCCAGCAGCGTAACGTCCGTCCAGAACACTGAAGCTTTCTTT. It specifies CASSVTSVQNTEAFF.

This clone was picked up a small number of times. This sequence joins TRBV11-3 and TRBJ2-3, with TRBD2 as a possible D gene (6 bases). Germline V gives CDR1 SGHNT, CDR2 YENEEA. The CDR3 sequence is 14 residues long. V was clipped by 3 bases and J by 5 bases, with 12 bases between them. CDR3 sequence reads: CASSFSLAEDTQYF. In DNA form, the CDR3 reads TGTGCCAGCAGCTTTTCACTAGCCGAAGATACGCAGTATTTT.

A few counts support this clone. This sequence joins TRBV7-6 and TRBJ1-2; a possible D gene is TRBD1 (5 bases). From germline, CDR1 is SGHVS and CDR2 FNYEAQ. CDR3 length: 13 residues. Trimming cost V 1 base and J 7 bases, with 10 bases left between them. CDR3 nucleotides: TGTGCCAGCAGCTTAGACGCGGGGCTTGGCTACACCTTC. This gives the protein CASSLDAGLGYTF.

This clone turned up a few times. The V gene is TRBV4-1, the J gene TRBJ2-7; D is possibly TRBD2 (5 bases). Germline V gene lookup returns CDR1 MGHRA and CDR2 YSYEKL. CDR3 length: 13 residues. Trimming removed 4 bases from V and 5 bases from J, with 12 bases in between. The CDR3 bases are TGCGCCAGCAGCCGAGCCGGGGTTGACGAGCAGTACTTC. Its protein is CASSRAGVDEQYF.

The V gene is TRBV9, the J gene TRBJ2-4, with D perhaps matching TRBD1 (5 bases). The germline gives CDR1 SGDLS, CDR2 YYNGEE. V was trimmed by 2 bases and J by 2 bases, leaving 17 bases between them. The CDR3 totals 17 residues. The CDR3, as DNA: TGTGCCAGCAGCGTGGCAGGGTTCCCCCTCTCCAAAAACATTCAGTACTTC. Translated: CASSVAGFPLSKNIQYF. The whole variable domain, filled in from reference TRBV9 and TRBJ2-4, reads DSGVTQTPKHLITATGQRVTLRCSPRSGDLSVYWYQQSLDQGLQFLIQYYNGEERAKGNILERFSAQQFPDLHSELNLSSLELGDSALYFCASSVAGFPLSKNIQYFGAGTRLSVL.

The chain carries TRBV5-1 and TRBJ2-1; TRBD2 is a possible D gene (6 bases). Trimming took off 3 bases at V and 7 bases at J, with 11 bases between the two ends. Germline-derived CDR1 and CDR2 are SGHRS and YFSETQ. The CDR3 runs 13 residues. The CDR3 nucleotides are TGCGCCAGCAGCTCCTCAGGGAGGAATGAGCAGTTCTTC. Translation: CASSSSGRNEQFF.

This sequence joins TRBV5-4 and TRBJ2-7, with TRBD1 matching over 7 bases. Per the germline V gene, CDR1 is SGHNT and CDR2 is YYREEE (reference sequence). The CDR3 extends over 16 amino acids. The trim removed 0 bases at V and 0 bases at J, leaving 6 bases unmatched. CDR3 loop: CASSLAGTARSYEQYF. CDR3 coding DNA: TGTGCCAGCAGCTTGGCGGGGACAGCCCGCTCCTACGAGCAGTACTTC.

The CDR3 reads CSVGDRGRAPTYEQYF. DNA of the CDR3: TGCAGCGTCGGTGACAGGGGGCGCGCCCCCACCTACGAGCAGTACTTC. The chain uses TRBV29-1 and TRBJ2-7; 10 nucleotides match TRBD1. Germline assignment: CDR1 SQVTM and CDR2 ANQGSEA. The CDR3 is 16 residues long. V lost 6 bases to trimming and J lost 2 bases; unmatched junction nucleotides: 13.

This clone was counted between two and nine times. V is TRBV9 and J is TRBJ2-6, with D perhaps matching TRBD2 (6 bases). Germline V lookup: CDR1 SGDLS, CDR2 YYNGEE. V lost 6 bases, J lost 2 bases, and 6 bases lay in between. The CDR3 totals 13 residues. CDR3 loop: CASTGAGANVLTF. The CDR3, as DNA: TGTGCCAGCACGGGGGCTGGGGCCAACGTCCTGACTTTC.

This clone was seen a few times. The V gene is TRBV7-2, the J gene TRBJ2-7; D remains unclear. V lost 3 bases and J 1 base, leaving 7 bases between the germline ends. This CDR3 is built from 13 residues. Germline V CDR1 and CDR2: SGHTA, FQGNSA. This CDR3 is CASSLTSSYEQYF. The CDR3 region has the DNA TGTGCCAGCAGCTTGACATCTTCCTACGAGCAGTACTTC.

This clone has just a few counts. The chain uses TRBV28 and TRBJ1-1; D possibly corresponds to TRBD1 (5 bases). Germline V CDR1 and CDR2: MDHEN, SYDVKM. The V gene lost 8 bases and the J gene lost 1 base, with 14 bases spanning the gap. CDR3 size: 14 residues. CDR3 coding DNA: TGTGCCAGCCTATTCGGGACGAGGAACACTGAAGCTTTCTTT. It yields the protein CASLFGTRNTEAFF.

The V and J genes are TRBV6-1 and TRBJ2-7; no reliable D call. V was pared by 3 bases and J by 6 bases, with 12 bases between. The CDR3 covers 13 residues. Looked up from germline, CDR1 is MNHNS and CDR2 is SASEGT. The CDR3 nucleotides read TGTGCCAGCAGTGAGGTGGCCAAGGGCGAGCAGTACTTC. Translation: CASSEVAKGEQYF.

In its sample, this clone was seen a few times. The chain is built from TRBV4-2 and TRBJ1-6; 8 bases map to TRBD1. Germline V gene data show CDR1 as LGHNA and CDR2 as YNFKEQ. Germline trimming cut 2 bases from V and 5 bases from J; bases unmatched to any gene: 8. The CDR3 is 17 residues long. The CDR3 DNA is TGTGCCAGCAGCCAACCGGGCAGGGGGCTCGATAATTCACCCCTCCACTTT. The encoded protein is CASSQPGRGLDNSPLHF.

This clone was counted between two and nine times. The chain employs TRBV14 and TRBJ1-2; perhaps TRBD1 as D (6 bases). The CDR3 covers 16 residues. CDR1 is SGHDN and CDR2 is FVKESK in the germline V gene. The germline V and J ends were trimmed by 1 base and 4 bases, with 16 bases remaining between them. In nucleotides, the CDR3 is TGTGCCAGCAGCCAAGCTACCAGGGGTTTTTCCTATGGCTACACCTTC. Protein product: CASSQATRGFSYGYTF.